A selection of T cell receptor beta chains follows, all from one sample in a study of T cell repertoires in cytomegalovirus infection. TCRdb processed the reads anew with MiXCR; each CDR3 protein has one entry. The sample holds more than 400,000 distinct CDR3 sequences, approximately 26% seen once. Sequences were obtained from PBMCs. These receptors all stem from a human donor in good health (CMV status not recorded). Some clones in this sample may be carry-over from other donors' samples. Both conserved end residues are part of each CDR3. A D gene is named only where the DNA matches it firmly.

TRBV20-1	TRBJ1-3	.	CSARDNQRSGNTIYF
TRBV28	TRBJ2-3	.	CAILGPPDTQYF
TRBV5-5	TRBJ2-3	TRBD2	CASSDSGYVTQYF
TRBV28	TRBJ1-1	.	CASSFGDRTRAFF
TRBV6-2/TRBV6-3	TRBJ2-2	.	CASSYRQGTGELFF
TRBV5-4	TRBJ1-4	.	CASSLQGAAEKLFF
TRBV19	TRBJ2-7	TRBD1	CASNSRQGANEQYF
TRBV7-9	TRBJ2-5	TRBD1	CASSPPDRGEETQYF
TRBV4-3	TRBJ2-1	TRBD1	CASSQEGTGRYNEQFF
TRBV7-3	TRBJ2-5	.	CASSLTGSTRETQYF
TRBV7-9	TRBJ2-7	.	CASSLYGYEQYF
TRBV20-1	TRBJ2-1	.	CSARAGYSNNGEQFF
TRBV12-3/TRBV12-4	TRBJ2-5	TRBD1	CASSSGQPEETQYF
TRBV20-1	TRBJ1-5	.	CSAIQSNQPQHF
TRBV7-9	TRBJ2-1	.	CASSDYALGNEQFF
TRBV20-1	TRBJ2-5	TRBD1	CSADRGRETQYF
TRBV12-3/TRBV12-4	TRBJ2-3	.	CASSLWGATNTQYF
TRBV12-3/TRBV12-4	TRBJ1-3	TRBD1	CASSLQGANGNTIYF
TRBV28	TRBJ1-2	.	CASSWPEVGGYTF
TRBV11-2	TRBJ2-2	.	CASSARVVAYSGELFF
TRBV7-2	TRBJ2-3	TRBD2	CASSLAASGSGDTQYF
TRBV6-2/TRBV6-3	TRBJ2-3	TRBD2	CASRGGIITDTQYF
TRBV20-1	TRBJ2-1	TRBD2	CSARDLAGAGVYNEQFF
TRBV7-2	TRBJ1-1	.	CASSLSLRGEAFF
TRBV19	TRBJ2-1	TRBD2	CASSWGTSGRAGEQFF
TRBV2	TRBJ1-2	.	CASIPDPNYGYTF
TRBV12-3/TRBV12-4	TRBJ2-1	.	CASSLALTSLNEQFF
TRBV7-9	TRBJ1-2	.	CASSPEGRVSYGYTF
TRBV19	TRBJ2-1	.	CASSQQGSGEQFF
TRBV7-3	TRBJ1-5	.	CASSQNSNQPQHF
TRBV7-8	TRBJ2-6	.	CASSVSSGANVLTF
TRBV20-1	TRBJ2-5	.	CSARDLGTGQETQYF
TRBV4-2	TRBJ1-3	.	CASSPHRDLRDTIYF
TRBV27	TRBJ1-1	.	CASSFLPVGRKGYTEAFF
TRBV29-1	TRBJ1-2	.	CSVDGINYGYTF
TRBV7-9	TRBJ2-1	.	CASSPTGTNYSARGQFF
TRBV28	TRBJ2-1	.	CASKGTPLRNEQFF
TRBV6-5	TRBJ2-4	.	CASSYSGIAKNIQYF
TRBV27	TRBJ2-1	TRBD2	CASINSREGNYNEQFF
TRBV12-3/TRBV12-4	TRBJ1-2	.	CAAQYSRPIYGYTF
TRBV20-1	TRBJ1-1	.	CSARDPFVGTEAFF
TRBV5-4	TRBJ1-3	.	CASSLDPGRNTIYF
TRBV29-1	TRBJ1-3	.	CSVVEGDPGNTIYF
TRBV29-1	TRBJ2-3	TRBD2	CSARLAGADTQYF
TRBV5-1	TRBJ2-5	.	CASSPSTVGETQYF
TRBV11-2	TRBJ2-3	TRBD2	CASSYRLAQTDTQYF